Listed here are 9 T cell receptor beta chains from one sample, sequenced in a study of Graves' ophthalmopathy and Graves' hyperthyroidism. The authors amplified TCR beta CDR3 regions from RNA transcripts. After a first-round RT-PCR with HTBI primers, a second-round multiplex PCR was run. A single record per CDR3 protein comes from TCRdb applying MiXCR to the multiplex PCR reads. The sample lists about 410,000 distinct CDR3 sequences, around 19% occurring once. The material sequenced was peripheral blood. These receptors originate from a woman between 18 and 29 years old with Graves' ophthalmopathy.

This clonotype was observed a single time. The V call is TRBV7-3, the J call TRBJ1-1; D possibly corresponds to TRBD1 (5 bases). Germline CDR1 reads SGHTA; CDR2 reads FQGTGA. V was trimmed by 5 bases and J by 10 bases, leaving 14 bases between them. CDR3 length equals 12 residues. The CDR3 nucleotides are TGTGCCAGCAGCCCTGGGGGGGAGAGAGCTTTCTTT. Translation gives CASSPGGERAFF.

This clonotype was seen ten or more times. The chain couples TRBV19 to TRBJ1-2, with D unresolved. Trimming removed 5 bases at V and 1 base at J, with 11 bases between. The germline gives CDR1 LNHDA, CDR2 SQIVND (reference sequence). The CDR3 is 14 residues long. CDR3 protein: CASSRRERNYGYTF. In DNA, the CDR3 is TGTGCCAGTAGTCGGAGGGAACGTAACTATGGCTACACCTTC.

Note on this clonotype: Since a much larger clone is just one base distant, this may be a read error. The rearrangement joins TRBV25-1 to TRBJ1-1, with D possibly matching TRBD1 (5 bases). The V and J ends lost 7 bases and 6 bases respectively, with 18 bases between them. The CDR3 consists of 14 residues. CDR1 is MGHDK, CDR2 SYGVNS, per germline. The CDR3 loop reads CASISGGGVSEAFF. CDR3 DNA: TGTGCCAGCATCTCTGGGGGAGGAGTATCTGAAGCTTTCTTT.

This clonotype was counted at least ten times. The CDR3 loop reads CASSLDVTGGEQYF. For the CDR3, the DNA is TGTGCCAGCAGCCTGGATGTGACAGGGGGTGAGCAGTACTTC. The V gene is TRBV13, the J gene TRBJ2-7; 9 bases are a match to TRBD1. The trim removed 5 bases at V and 7 bases at J, leaving 9 bases unmatched. Per germline, CDR1 PRHDT and CDR2 FYEKMQ (reference sequence). The CDR3 has 14 residues.

This clonotype came up many times. This chain links TRBV30 with TRBJ1-5, with TRBD1 matching 10 bases. Germline CDR1 GTSNPN, CDR2 SVGIG (reference sequence). Trimming removed 5 bases from V and 6 bases from J; junction bases left unmatched: 10. This CDR3 spans 15 amino acids. The CDR3 loop is CAWSLGGTGVQPQHF. CDR3 DNA: TGTGCCTGGTCCTTGGGCGGGACAGGGGTTCAGCCCCAGCATTTT.

In its sample, this clonotype was seen many times. J is TRBJ2-7 and V is TRBV10-1; D may be TRBD1 (6 bases). Germline V lookup: CDR1 WNHNN, CDR2 SYGVQD (reference sequence). The CDR3 has 13 amino acids. Trimming removed 1 base from V and 6 bases from J, with 10 bases in between. CDR3 DNA sequence: TGCGCCAGCAGTGAGTGGGACACGGGCGAGCAGTACTTC. Residues: CASSEWDTGEQYF.

In its sample, this clonotype was seen many times. The J gene is TRBJ2-5, the V gene TRBV18; D not certain. The CDR3 consists of 16 residues. Trimming removed 4 bases from V and 4 bases from J, with 19 bases in between. Germline CDR1 KGHSH, CDR2 LQKENI. The CDR3 sequence: CASSLNRNGVRETQYF. The CDR3 DNA reads TGTGCCAGCTCACTCAACCGCAATGGAGTGCGAGAGACCCAGTACTTC.

This clonotype was observed many times. The junction departs from germline at one end; a sequencing error may be responsible. The chain carries TRBV11-2 and TRBJ2-7; TRBD2 agrees at 8 bases. CDR1 is SGHAT and CDR2 is FQNNGV in the germline V gene. This CDR3 contains 11 residues. In DNA form, the CDR3 reads TGTGCCAGCAGCGGACCGGGACTAGAAGACTTC. Residues: CASSGPGLEDF.

The sample holds many counts of this clonotype. J is TRBJ1-1 and V is TRBV4-3; no clear D. Trimming shortened V by 0 bases and J by 8 bases, and 19 bases separated the two germline ends. CDR1 is LGHNA, CDR2 YSLEER, per germline. The length of the CDR3 is 16 residues. DNA of the CDR3: TGCGCCAGCAGCCAAGATCGGTTCCCGATGCCTGACGAAGCTTTCTTT. Its translation is CASSQDRFPMPDEAFF.